The 19 T cell receptor beta chains listed next were all sequenced from one sample in a study of T-cell memory formation after mild COVID-19. TCRdb fed the 5' RACE reads into MiXCR, producing one record per CDR3 protein. This sample has hundreds of thousands of distinct CDR3 sequences, with roughly a fifth found just once. The specimen sequenced was PBMCs or a T cell subset sorted from them (not recorded which). These receptor sequences come from an adult woman who had mild COVID-19 (a few samples of this study predate the infection). Cell type and time point are not known.

The genes are TRBV3-1 and TRBJ1-2, with a tentative D call TRBD1 (6 bases). The ends were cut back, 5 bases at V and 6 bases at J, with 19 bases in the middle. The CDR3 consists of 15 residues. Germline V gives CDR1 LGHDT, CDR2 YNNKEL (reference sequence). CDR3 protein: CASSYRDIRSDGYTF. The DNA for the CDR3 is TGTGCCAGCAGCTACCGGGACATCCGAAGTGATGGCTACACCTTC.

This chain links TRBV7-9 with TRBJ2-7; D possibly corresponds to TRBD1 (5 bases). Looked up from germline, CDR1 is SEHNR and CDR2 is FQNEAQ (reference sequence). Trimming took off 10 bases at V and 2 bases at J, with 18 bases between the two ends. This CDR3 comprises 14 residues. CDR3 in amino acids: CATGHPGRTYEQYF. The CDR3 nucleotides read TGTGCCACCGGACACCCGGGTAGGACCTACGAGCAGTACTTC.

This clonotype was detected a few times. The rearrangement joins TRBV20-1 to TRBJ2-3; 7 bases are shared with TRBD2. The germline CDR1 and CDR2 sequences are DFQATT and SNEGSKA (reference sequence). The CDR3 contains 18 residues. J gave up 2 bases and V 5 bases, and 19 bases lay outside the gene matches. The CDR3: CSADRLAGDLDPTDTQYF. The CDR3 DNA reads TGCAGTGCTGACCGACTGGCGGGGGACCTTGACCCCACAGATACGCAGTATTTT.

This clonotype was seen ten or more times. The genes are TRBV20-1 and TRBJ2-1; tentatively, D is TRBD2 (5 bases). The CDR3 runs to 15 residues. V lost 0 bases and J 5 bases, leaving 14 bases between the germline ends. Looked up from germline, CDR1 is DFQATT and CDR2 is SNEGSKA (reference sequence). The CDR3, as DNA: TGCAGTGCTAGAGATGCCGGGATTCCCCACAATGAGCAGTTCTTC. It specifies CSARDAGIPHNEQFF.

This clonotype was recorded a few times. This sequence joins TRBV3-1 and TRBJ2-1; 10 nucleotides line up with TRBD2. Per the germline V gene, CDR1 is LGHDT and CDR2 is YNNKEL (reference sequence). The CDR3 extends over 15 amino acids. V shed 4 bases and J 4 bases; nucleotides not matched to a gene: 4. The CDR3 DNA sequence: TGTGCCAGCAGCCCCGGGACTAGCGTATACAATGAGCAGTTCTTC. Translated: CASSPGTSVYNEQFF.

The chain has TRBV4-3 and TRBJ1-1; 7 nucleotides align to TRBD1. CDR1 is LGHNA, CDR2 YSLEER, per germline. V gave up 3 bases and J gave up 3 bases; unmatched junction bases: 7. This CDR3 is 15 amino acids long. DNA for the CDR3: TGCGCCAGCAGCCAGACAGGGAGGGGGGACACTGAAGCTTTCTTT. Protein: CASSQTGRGDTEAFF.

The table lists this clonotype with a few counts. The chain is built from TRBV5-1 and TRBJ1-2; 7 bases line up with TRBD1. After removal of 3 bases from V and 2 bases from J, the junction contained 4 bases not matched to a gene. CDR1 and CDR2 (germline): SGHRS, YFSETQ. CDR3 size: 14 residues. This chain's CDR3 is CASSSRGQNYGYTF. For the CDR3, the DNA is TGCGCCAGCAGCTCCCGGGGACAGAACTATGGCTACACCTTC.

Only a few counts were recorded for this clonotype. The chain uses TRBV11-3 and TRBJ2-3, with D tentatively TRBD1 (5 bases). CDR3 length: 14 amino acids. With 5 bases removed from V and 4 bases from J, the gap between germline ends came to 13 bases. Per germline, CDR1 SGHNT and CDR2 YENEEA. For the CDR3, the DNA is TGTGCCAGCAGCGTCCCCAGGGTTGCAGATACGCAGTATTTT. Translated, it gives CASSVPRVADTQYF.

CDR3 in amino acids: CASSPTTRLYEQYF. The CDR3 region has the DNA TGTGCCAGCAGTCCAACGACTAGGTTGTACGAGCAGTACTTC. The chain uses TRBV6-2 or TRBV6-3 and TRBJ2-7, with D perhaps TRBD2 (6 bases). With 5 bases removed from V and 4 bases from J, the gap between germline ends came to 15 bases. The V gene's germline CDR1 is MNHEY and CDR2 SVGEGT. This CDR3 is 14 amino acids long.

The genes are TRBV15 and TRBJ2-2; perhaps TRBD2 as D (5 bases). This CDR3 spans 18 amino acids. Germline V lookup: CDR1 LNHNV, CDR2 YYDKDF (reference sequence). The V end lost 7 bases, the J end lost 7 bases, and 28 bases lay between the germline ends. The CDR3 coding sequence is TGTGCCACCACTAACAGAGAGGGTTGGCCAAACAGACTCGGGGAGCTGTTTTTT. It yields the protein CATTNREGWPNRLGELFF.

The chain is built from TRBV20-1 and TRBJ1-5; 9 positions agree with TRBD1. The germline gives CDR1 DFQATT, CDR2 SNEGSKA (reference sequence). The ends lost 3 bases at V and 1 base at J; junction bases unmatched: 4. The CDR3 loop spans 15 amino acids. The CDR3 bases are TGCAGTGCTAGGATCACAGGGGGCAGCAATCAGCCCCAGCATTTT. Protein product: CSARITGGSNQPQHF.

This clonotype appeared a few times. This chain connects TRBV18 to TRBJ2-2, with D perhaps matching TRBD1 (5 bases). Trimming stripped 4 bases from V and 6 bases from J, with 18 bases between. CDR3 length: 16 residues. CDR1 and CDR2 from the germline V gene are KGHSH and LQKENI. CDR3 nucleotides: TGTGCCAGCTCACTACAGGAAAGTAAGGTCGCCGGGGAGCTGTTTTTT. Protein: CASSLQESKVAGELFF.

This clonotype was observed a handful of times. The chain links TRBV4-1 to TRBJ1-2, with 10 bases that match TRBD1. Germline V gene data show CDR1 as MGHRA and CDR2 as YSYEKL. This CDR3 comprises 15 residues. V trimming: 5 bases; J trimming: 7 bases; junction bases outside the gene matches: 10. CDR3 DNA: TGCGCCAGCAGCTCCAGACAGGGGGCGATTGGTGGCTACACCTTC. Translated: CASSSRQGAIGGYTF.

This clonotype showed up just a few times. V and J are TRBV6-2 or TRBV6-3 and TRBJ1-6, with 8 bases lining up with TRBD1. The V gene end was trimmed by 7 bases and the J gene end by 4 bases; junction bases not matched to a gene: 6. CDR1 and CDR2 from the germline V gene are MNHEY and SVGEGT. This CDR3 comprises 15 residues. In DNA, the CDR3 is TGTGCCAGCATCCCGAACAGGGGGTATAATTCACCCCTCCACTTT. Its translation: CASIPNRGYNSPLHF.

This clonotype has more than one count but fewer than ten. The chain has TRBV10-3 and TRBJ2-3, with 9 bases lining up with TRBD1. This CDR3 contains 13 residues. CDR1 ENHRY and CDR2 SYGVKD come from the germline V gene. V lost 10 bases, J lost 1 base, and 3 bases stayed unmatched. The CDR3 DNA sequence: TGTGCCACGCGGACAGGGGGCACAGATACGCAGTATTTT. Translation: CATRTGGTDTQYF.

This clonotype was detected ten times or more. This chain uses TRBV15 with TRBJ2-5; D may be TRBD1 (5 bases). The CDR3 spans 14 residues. Trimming removed 0 bases from V and 1 base from J, with 6 bases in between. Germline-derived CDR1 and CDR2 are LNHNV and YYDKDF (reference sequence). The CDR3 coding sequence is TGTGCCACCAGCAGAGACAGGGCCCAAGAGACCCAGTACTTC. Translating it yields CATSRDRAQETQYF.

The V gene is TRBV5-5, the J gene TRBJ1-5; no clear D gene. The V end was cut by 4 bases, the J end by 4 bases, with 9 bases between. The CDR3 is made up of 13 amino acids. Germline V CDR1 and CDR2: SGHKS, YYEKEE (reference sequence). As DNA, the CDR3 is TGTGCCAGCAGCAACCACAGTAATCAGCCCCAGCATTTT. This sequence encodes CASSNHSNQPQHF.

The sample holds a few counts of this clonotype. The chain uses TRBV29-1 and TRBJ1-1; TRBD1 might be the D (6 bases). The CDR3 is 12 residues long. Trimming cost V 7 bases and J 1 base, with 10 bases left between them. Germline CDR1 SQVTM, CDR2 ANQGSEA. The CDR3 here is CSGRGSNTEAFF. The DNA for the CDR3 is TGCAGCGGAAGGGGGTCGAACACTGAAGCTTTCTTT.

This clonotype has only a few counts. This chain connects TRBV5-1 to TRBJ2-5, with TRBD2 as a possible D gene (5 bases). Per the germline V gene, CDR1 is SGHRS and CDR2 is YFSETQ. V was pared by 3 bases and J by 0 bases, with 6 bases between. This CDR3 comprises 13 residues. The CDR3 bases are TGCGCCAGCAGCTGGGAGCACCAAGAGACCCAGTACTTC. Protein sequence: CASSWEHQETQYF. The variable domain in full, completed from reference TRBV5-1 and TRBJ2-5, reads KAGVTQTPRYLIKTRGQQVTLSCSPISGHRSVSWYQQTPGQGLQFLFEYFSETQRNKGNFPGRFSGRQFSNSRSEMNVSTLELGDSALYLCASSWEHQETQYFGPGTRLLVL.